The source of this TCR beta chain is a study of vaccination effects on CD4 cells after COVID-19. Repertoires were generated with immunoSEQ multiplex PCR, while TCRdb's copy carries only in-frame clones and drops some. The repertoire includes about 54,000 clones, roughly 70% of them detected once, and around 17% sits in the top ten. Deletions cut 6 bases from V and 0 bases from J, with 14 bases between. This CDR3 is 15 amino acids long. The V gene's germline CDR1 is MNHEY and CDR2 SVGAGI. Of note for this clone: Its antigen is currently unknown.

Expansion with viral peptide pools was applied to antigen-specific CD4+ T cells by the ViraFEST assay prior to sequencing. CD4+ T cell isolation took place after 10 days of culture. Testing of the vaccine recipients showed negative nucleocapsid antibodies and no prior SARS-CoV-2 infection. The researchers cultured 1.5 million to 2.5 million PBMC per well with roughly 9.5 IU/ml IL-2 and roughly 9.1 ug/ml peptides. Cultures received IL-2 medium that replaced half the medium on days 3 and 7. The specimen comprised CD4+ T cells from PBMCs cultured with SARS-CoV-2 spike peptides, sampled before COVID-19 vaccination. The receptor comes from a human donor who received a COVID-19 vaccine. This chain connects TRBV6-5 to TRBJ1-1; D possibly corresponds to TRBD1 (6 bases). CDR3 sequence: CASSLTGGMNTEAFF. For the CDR3, the DNA is TGTGCCAGCAGCCTTACCGGGGGCATGAACACTGAAGCTTTCTTT.